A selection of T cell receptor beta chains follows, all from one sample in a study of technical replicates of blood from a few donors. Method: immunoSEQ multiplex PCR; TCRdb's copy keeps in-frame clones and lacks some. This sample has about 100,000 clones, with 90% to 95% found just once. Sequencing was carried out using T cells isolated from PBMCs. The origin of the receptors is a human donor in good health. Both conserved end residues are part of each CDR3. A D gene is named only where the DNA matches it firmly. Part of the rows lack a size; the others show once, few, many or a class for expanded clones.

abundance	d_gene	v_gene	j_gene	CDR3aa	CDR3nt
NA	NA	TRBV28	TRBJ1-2	CASSITGSLDGYTF	TGTGCCAGCAGTATTACAGGGAGCTTAGATGGCTACACCTTC
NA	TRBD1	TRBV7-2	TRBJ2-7	CASSLKPPGQGFLHYEQYF	TGTGCCAGCAGCCTTAAGCCTCCGGGACAGGGGTTCCTGCACTACGAGCAGTACTTC
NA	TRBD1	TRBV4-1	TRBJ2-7	CASSLTGTGLYEQYF	TGCGCCAGCAGCCTTACCGGGACAGGGCTTTACGAGCAGTACTTC
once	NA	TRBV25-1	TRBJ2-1	CASSGGYRGYNEQFF	TGTGCCAGCAGTGGGGGTTACCGGGGGTATAATGAGCAGTTCTTC
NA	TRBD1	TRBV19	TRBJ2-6	CASNRGAGANVLTF	TGTGCCAGTAACAGGGGGGCTGGGGCCAACGTCCTGACTTTC
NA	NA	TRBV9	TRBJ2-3	CASSVGHRDTQYF	TGTGCCAGCAGCGTAGGGCACCGAGATACGCAGTATTTT
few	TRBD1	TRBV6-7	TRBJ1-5	CASSPTGSRQPQHF	TGTGCCAGCAGTCCGACAGGGTCGAGGCAGCCCCAGCATTTT
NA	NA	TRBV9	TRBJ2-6	CASSPGSSGANVLTF	TGTGCCAGCAGCCCCGGGTCATCGGGGGCCAACGTCCTGACTTTC
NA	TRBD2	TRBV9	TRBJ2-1	CASSVEPGGPNNEQFF	TGTGCCAGCAGCGTAGAGCCGGGAGGGCCAAACAATGAGCAGTTCTTC
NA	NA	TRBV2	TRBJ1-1	CASIQGLTYTEAFF	TGTGCCAGCATCCAGGGACTAACCTACACTGAAGCTTTCTTT
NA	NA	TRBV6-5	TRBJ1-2	CASSTSADTNYGYTF	TGTGCCAGCAGCACCAGTGCGGACACTAACTATGGCTACACCTTC
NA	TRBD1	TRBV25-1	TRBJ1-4	CASRGTGVNEKLFF	TGTGCCAGCAGAGGGACAGGGGTTAATGAAAAACTGTTTTTT
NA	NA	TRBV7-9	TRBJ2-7	CASSRLGHAGNEQYF	TGTGCCAGCAGCCGACTAGGCCACGCTGGTAACGAGCAGTACTTC
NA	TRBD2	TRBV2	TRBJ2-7	CASRGLAESYEQYF	TGTGCCAGCAGGGGACTAGCGGAGTCCTACGAGCAGTACTTC
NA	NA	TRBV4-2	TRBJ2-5	CASSQGVTGRGTQYF	TGTGCCAGCAGCCAAGGGGTGACAGGGCGGGGGACCCAGTACTTC
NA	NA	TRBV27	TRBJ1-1	CASSWSHNTEAFF	TGTGCCAGCAGTTGGAGCCATAACACTGAAGCTTTCTTT
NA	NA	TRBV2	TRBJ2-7	CASSAFSWDKSYEQYF	TGTGCCAGCAGTGCCTTTAGTTGGGACAAATCCTACGAGCAGTACTTC